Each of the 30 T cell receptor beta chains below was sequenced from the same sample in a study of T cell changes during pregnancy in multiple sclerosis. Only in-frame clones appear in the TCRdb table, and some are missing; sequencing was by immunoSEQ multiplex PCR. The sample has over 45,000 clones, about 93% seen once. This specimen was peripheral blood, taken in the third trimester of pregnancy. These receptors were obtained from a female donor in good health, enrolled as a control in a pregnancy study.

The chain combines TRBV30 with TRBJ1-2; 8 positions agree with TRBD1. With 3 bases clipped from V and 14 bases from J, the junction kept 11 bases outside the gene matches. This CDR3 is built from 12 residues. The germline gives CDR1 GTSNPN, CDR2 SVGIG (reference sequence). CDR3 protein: CAWSPGTGSETF. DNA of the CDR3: TGTGCCTGGAGCCCGGGGACAGGTTCGGAAACCTTC.

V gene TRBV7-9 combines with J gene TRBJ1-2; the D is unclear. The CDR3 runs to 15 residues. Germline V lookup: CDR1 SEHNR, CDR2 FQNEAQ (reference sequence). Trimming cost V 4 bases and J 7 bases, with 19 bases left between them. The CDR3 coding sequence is TGTGCCAGCAGCTCTGGATGGGCCCAAGGCAGTGGCTACACCTTC. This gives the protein CASSSGWAQGSGYTF.

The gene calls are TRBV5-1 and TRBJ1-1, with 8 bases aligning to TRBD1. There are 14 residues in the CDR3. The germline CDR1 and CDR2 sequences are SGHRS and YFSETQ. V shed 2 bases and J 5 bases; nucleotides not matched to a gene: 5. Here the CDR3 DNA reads TGCGCCAGCAGCTTACAGGGGGAAGGAACTGAAGCTTTCTTT. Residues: CASSLQGEGTEAFF.

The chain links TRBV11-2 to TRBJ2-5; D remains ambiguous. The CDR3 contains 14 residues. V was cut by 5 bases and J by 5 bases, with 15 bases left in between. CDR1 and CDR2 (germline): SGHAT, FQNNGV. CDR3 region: CASSLSRPPETQYF. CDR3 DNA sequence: TGTGCCAGCAGCCTAAGTCGTCCCCCTGAGACCCAGTACTTC.

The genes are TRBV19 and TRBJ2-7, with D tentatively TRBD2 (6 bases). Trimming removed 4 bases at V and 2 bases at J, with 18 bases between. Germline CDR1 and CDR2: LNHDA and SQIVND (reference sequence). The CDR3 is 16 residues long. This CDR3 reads CASSRSRDFPTYEQYF. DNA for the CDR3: TGTGCCAGTAGTAGAAGCCGGGACTTCCCAACCTACGAGCAGTACTTC. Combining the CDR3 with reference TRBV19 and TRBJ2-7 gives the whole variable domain DGGITQSPKYLFRKEGQNVTLSCEQNLNHDAMYWYRQDPGQGLRLIYYSQIVNDFQKGDIAEGYSVSREKKESFPLTVTSAQKNPTAFYLCASSRSRDFPTYEQYFGPGTRLTVT.

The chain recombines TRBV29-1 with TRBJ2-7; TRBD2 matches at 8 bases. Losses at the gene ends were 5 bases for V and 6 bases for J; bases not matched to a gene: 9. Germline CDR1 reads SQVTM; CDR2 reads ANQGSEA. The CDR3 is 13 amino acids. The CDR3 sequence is CSVTAGGSPEQYF. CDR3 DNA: TGCAGCGTTACTGCGGGAGGAAGTCCCGAGCAGTACTTC.

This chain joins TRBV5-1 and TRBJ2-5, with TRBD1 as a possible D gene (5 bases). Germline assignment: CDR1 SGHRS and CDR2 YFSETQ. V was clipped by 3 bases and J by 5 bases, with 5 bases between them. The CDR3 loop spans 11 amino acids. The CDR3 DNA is TGCGCCAGCAGCTCAGGGGAGACCCAGTACTTC. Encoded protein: CASSSGETQYF.

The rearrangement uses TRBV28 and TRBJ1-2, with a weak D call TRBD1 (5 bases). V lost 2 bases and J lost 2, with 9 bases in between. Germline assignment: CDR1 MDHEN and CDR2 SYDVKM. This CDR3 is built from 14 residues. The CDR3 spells CASSLVDRNYGYTF. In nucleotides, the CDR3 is TGTGCCAGCAGTTTAGTCGACAGAAACTATGGCTACACCTTC.

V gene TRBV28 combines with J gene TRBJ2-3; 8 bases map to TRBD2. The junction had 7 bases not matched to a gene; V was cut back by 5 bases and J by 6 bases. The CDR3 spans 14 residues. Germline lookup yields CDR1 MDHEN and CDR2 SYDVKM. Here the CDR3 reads CASSPAGGWDTQYF. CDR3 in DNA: TGTGCCAGCAGTCCTGCGGGGGGATGGGATACGCAGTATTTT.

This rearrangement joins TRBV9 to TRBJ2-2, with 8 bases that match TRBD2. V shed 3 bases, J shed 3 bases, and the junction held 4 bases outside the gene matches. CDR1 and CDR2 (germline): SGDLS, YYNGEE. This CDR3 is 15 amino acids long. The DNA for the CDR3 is TGTGCCAGCAGCGCGGGGGGGCCTTACACCGGGGAGCTGTTTTTT. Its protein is CASSAGGPYTGELFF.

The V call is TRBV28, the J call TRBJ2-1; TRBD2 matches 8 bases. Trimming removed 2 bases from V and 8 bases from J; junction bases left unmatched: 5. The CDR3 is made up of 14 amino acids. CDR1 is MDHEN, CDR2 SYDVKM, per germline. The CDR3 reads CASSLRSGRDEQFF. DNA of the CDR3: TGTGCCAGCAGTTTACGAAGCGGGAGAGATGAGCAGTTCTTC. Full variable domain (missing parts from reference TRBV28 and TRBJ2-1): DVKVTQSSRYLVKRTGEKVFLECVQDMDHENMFWYRQDPGLGLRLIYFSYDVKMKEKGDIPEGYSVSREKKERFSLILESASTNQTSMYLCASSLRSGRDEQFFGPGTRLTVL.

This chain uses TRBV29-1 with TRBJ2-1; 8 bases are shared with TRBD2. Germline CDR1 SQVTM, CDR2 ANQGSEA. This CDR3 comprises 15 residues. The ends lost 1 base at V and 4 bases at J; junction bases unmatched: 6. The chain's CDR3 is CSVEAKLAEYNEQFF. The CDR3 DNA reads TGCAGCGTTGAAGCGAAACTAGCGGAATACAATGAGCAGTTCTTC.

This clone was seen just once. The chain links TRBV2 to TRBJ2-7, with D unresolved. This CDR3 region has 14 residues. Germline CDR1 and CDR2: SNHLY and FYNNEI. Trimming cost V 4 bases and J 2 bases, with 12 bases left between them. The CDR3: CASSVQTGPYEQYF. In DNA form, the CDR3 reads TGTGCCAGCAGTGTTCAGACGGGTCCCTACGAGCAGTACTTC. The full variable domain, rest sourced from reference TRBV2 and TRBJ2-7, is EPEVTQTPSHQVTQMGQEVILRCVPISNHLYFYWYRQILGQKVEFLVSFYNNEISEKSEIFDDQFSVERPDGSNFTLKIRSTKLEDSAMYFCASSVQTGPYEQYFGPGTRLTVT.

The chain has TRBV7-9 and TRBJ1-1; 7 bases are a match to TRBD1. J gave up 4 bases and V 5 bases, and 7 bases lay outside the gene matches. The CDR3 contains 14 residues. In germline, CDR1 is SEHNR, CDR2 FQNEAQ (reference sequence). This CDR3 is CASSPDREVTEAFF. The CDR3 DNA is TGTGCCAGCAGCCCTGACAGGGAGGTCACTGAAGCTTTCTTT.

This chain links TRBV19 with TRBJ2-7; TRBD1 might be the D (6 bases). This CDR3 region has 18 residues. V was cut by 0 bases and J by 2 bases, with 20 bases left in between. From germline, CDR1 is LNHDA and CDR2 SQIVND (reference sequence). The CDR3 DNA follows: TGTGCCAGTAGTATAGATTGGATCAACAGGGTAGGGGCCTACGAGCAGTACTTC. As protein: CASSIDWINRVGAYEQYF.

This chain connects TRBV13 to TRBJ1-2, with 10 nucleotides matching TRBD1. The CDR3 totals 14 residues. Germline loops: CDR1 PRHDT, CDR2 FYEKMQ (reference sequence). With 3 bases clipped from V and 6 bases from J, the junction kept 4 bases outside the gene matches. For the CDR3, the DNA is TGTGCCAGCAGCTTGGACAGGGGGGGTGATGGCTACACCTTC. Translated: CASSLDRGGDGYTF.

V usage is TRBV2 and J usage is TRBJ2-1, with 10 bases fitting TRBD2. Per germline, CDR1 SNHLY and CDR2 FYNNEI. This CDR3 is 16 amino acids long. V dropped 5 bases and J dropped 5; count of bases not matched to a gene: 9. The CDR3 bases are TGTGCCAGCAGTTTCAGGGGGCTAGCGGGGGACAATGAGCAGTTCTTC. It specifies CASSFRGLAGDNEQFF.

CDR3: CASRPDRNTQYF. In DNA form, the CDR3 reads TGTGCCAGCAGACCCGACAGAAATACGCAGTATTTT. This rearrangement joins TRBV2 to TRBJ2-3; D is perhaps TRBD1 (5 bases). Germline V gene sequence: CDR1 SNHLY, CDR2 FYNNEI. This CDR3 is 12 amino acids long. V lost 6 bases, J lost 7 bases, and 11 bases lay in between.

The DNA for the CDR3 is TGTGCCGCGGGAGTTTCCTACGAGCAGTACTTC. Its protein is CAAGVSYEQYF. This chain uses TRBV27 with TRBJ2-7; TRBD2 matches at 7 bases. CDR1 is MNHEY, CDR2 SMNVEV, per germline (reference sequence). The CDR3 length is 11 residues. The trim removed 11 bases at V and 1 base at J, leaving 2 bases unmatched.

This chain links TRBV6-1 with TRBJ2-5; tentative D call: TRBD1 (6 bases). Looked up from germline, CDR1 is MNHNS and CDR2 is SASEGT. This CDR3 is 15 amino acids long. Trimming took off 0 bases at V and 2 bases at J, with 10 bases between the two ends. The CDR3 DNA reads TGTGCCAGCAGTGAAGCCTTAGGGGGTCAAGAGACCCAGTACTTC. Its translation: CASSEALGGQETQYF.

The DNA of the CDR3 is TGCGCCAGCAGCCAAGATCTCCAGGGCTCTGGGGCCAACGTCCTGACTTTC. Its protein is CASSQDLQGSGANVLTF. The chain links TRBV4-3 to TRBJ2-6; perhaps TRBD1 as D (5 bases). Trimming pared 0 bases from V and 0 bases from J, leaving 9 bases between. Germline-derived CDR1 and CDR2 are LGHNA and YSLEER. The CDR3 is 17 residues long.

The CDR3 sequence: CASSSSYEQYF. CDR3 nucleotide sequence: TGCGCCAGCAGCAGTTCCTACGAGCAGTACTTC. This chain uses TRBV5-1 with TRBJ2-5; no clear D. The DNA matches TRBJ2-7 better at its end, which makes the J call doubtful. This CDR3 is 11 amino acids long. CDR1 and CDR2 (germline): SGHRS, YFSETQ.

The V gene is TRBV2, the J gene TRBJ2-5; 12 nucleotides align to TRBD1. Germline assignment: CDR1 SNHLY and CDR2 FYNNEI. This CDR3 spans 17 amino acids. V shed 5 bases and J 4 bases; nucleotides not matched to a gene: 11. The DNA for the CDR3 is TGTGCCAGCAGTCCCGGGACAGGGGGCCACGTGGGAGAGACCCAGTACTTC. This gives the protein CASSPGTGGHVGETQYF.

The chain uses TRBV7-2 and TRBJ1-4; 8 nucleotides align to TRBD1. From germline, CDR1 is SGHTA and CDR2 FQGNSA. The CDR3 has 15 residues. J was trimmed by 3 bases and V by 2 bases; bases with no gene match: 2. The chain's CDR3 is CASSLQGAPNEKLFF. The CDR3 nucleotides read TGTGCCAGCAGCTTACAGGGGGCGCCTAATGAAAAACTGTTTTTT.

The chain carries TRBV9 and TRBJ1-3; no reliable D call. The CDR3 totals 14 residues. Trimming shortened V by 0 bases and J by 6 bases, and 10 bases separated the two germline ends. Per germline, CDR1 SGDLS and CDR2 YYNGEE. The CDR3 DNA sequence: TGTGCCAGCAGCGTAGAGAAGGCGGCAAACACCATATATTTT. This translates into CASSVEKAANTIYF.

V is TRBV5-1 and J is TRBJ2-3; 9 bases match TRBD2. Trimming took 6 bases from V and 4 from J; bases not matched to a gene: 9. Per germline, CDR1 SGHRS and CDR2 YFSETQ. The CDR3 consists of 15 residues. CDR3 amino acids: CASTPGLATPDTQYF. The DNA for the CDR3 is TGCGCCAGCACCCCGGGACTAGCAACCCCAGATACGCAGTATTTT. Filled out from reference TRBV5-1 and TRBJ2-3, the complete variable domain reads KAGVTQTPRYLIKTRGQQVTLSCSPISGHRSVSWYQQTPGQGLQFLFEYFSETQRNKGNFPGRFSGRQFSNSRSEMNVSTLELGDSALYLCASTPGLATPDTQYFGPGTRLTVL.

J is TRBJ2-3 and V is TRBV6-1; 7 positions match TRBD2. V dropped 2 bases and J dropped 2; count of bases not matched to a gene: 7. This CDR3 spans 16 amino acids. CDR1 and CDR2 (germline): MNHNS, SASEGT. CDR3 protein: CASSETGGSHTDTQYF. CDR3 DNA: TGTGCCAGCAGTGAAACGGGCGGGAGTCACACAGATACGCAGTATTTT.

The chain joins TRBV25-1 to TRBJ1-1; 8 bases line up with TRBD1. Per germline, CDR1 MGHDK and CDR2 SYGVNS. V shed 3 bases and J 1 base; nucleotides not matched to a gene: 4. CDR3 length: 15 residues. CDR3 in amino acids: CASSDLGQGNTEAFF. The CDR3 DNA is TGTGCCAGCAGTGACCTAGGACAGGGGAACACTGAAGCTTTCTTT.

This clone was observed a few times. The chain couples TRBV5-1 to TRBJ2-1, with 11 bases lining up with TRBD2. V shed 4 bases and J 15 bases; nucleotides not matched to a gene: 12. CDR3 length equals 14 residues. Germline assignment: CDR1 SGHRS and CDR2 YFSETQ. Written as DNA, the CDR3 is TGCGCCAGCAGCCCCAATCTAGCGGGGGGCGGTCGGTTCTTC. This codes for CASSPNLAGGGRFF.

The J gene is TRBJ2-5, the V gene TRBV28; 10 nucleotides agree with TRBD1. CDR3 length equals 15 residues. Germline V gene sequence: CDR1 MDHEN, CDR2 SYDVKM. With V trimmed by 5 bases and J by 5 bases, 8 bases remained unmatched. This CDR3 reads CASSEPDRGLETQYF. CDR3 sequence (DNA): TGTGCCAGCAGTGAACCCGACAGGGGGCTGGAGACCCAGTACTTC.